This TCR beta chain was sequenced during a study of blood T cell repertoires in COVID-19. Study-wide context: Samples representing acute and convalescent COVID-19 were sourced from the United States, Italy and Spain. The cDNA or gDNA used as material had been derived from T cells, B-cell-depleted T cells, or PBMCs.

Per germline, CDR1 DFQATT and CDR2 SNEGSKA (reference sequence). This CDR3 has 21 amino acids. V dropped 3 bases and J dropped 0; count of bases not matched to a gene: 20. How the authors handled the data: Reference gene primer amplification yielded estimated nucleated cell counts. The data were produced by immunoSEQ multiplex PCR, yet TCRdb's version contains in-frame clones alone and is incomplete. That table is the source of V, J and clone size, and D and trimming were worked out from the DNA. Of 100,000 or so clones listed, 69% were seen once; the top ten hold 5% to 6.5%. The sample comprised peripheral blood. The TCR sequence derives from a man of 80 years or more with acute or convalescent COVID-19. V gene TRBV20-1 combines with J gene TRBJ1-5; 10 positions agree with TRBD1. CDR3 DNA sequence: TGCAGTGCTAGTTCGACAGGGGGCGATGTTAAGTCGGCATATAGCAATCAGCCCCAGCATTTT. It codes for CSASSTGGDVKSAYSNQPQHF.